This passage covers 27 T cell receptor beta chains from one sample sequenced in a study of response to subunit inactivated influenza vaccine. In TCRdb, the RT-PCR reads were re-called with MiXCR into one record per CDR3 protein. The top ten clones hold 2.5% to 3% of a sample with about 540,000 distinct CDR3 sequences, approximately 24% of them seen once. The data also belong to a second study, concerning T cells expressing NK-cell markers. That paper notes: As the method of synthesis, 5'RACE template switching with UMIs yielded TCR beta cDNA.

The sample consisted of CD4+ T cells sorted from PBMCs, taken 11 to 12 days after vaccination. These TCRs come from a man in his fifties who received an inactivated influenza vaccine.

The chain is built from TRBV29-1 and TRBJ1-1; no definite D call. The CDR3 is made up of 11 amino acids. V gave up 4 bases and J gave up 1 base, with 4 bases separating them. Germline CDR1 and CDR2: SQVTM and ANQGSEA. CDR3: CSVGENTEAFF. The CDR3 nucleotides read TGCAGCGTTGGGGAGAACACTGAAGCTTTCTTT. The variable domain in full, completed from reference TRBV29-1 and TRBJ1-1, reads SAVISQKPSRDICQRGTSLTIQCQVDSQVTMMFWYRQQPGQSLTLIATANQGSEATYESGFVIDKFPISRPNLTFSTLTVSNMSPEDSSIYLCSVGENTEAFFGQGTRLTVV.

This clonotype was observed a few times. The gene calls are TRBV14 and TRBJ2-7; tentatively, D is TRBD2 (6 bases). CDR3 length: 13 residues. Germline assignment: CDR1 SGHDN and CDR2 FVKESK. Trimming took 4 bases from V and 6 from J, leaving 13 bases between them. The CDR3 nucleotides read TGTGCCAGCAGCCGACTAGTCTCCGGCGAGCAGTACTTC. It translates to CASSRLVSGEQYF.

This clonotype was picked up a small number of times. CDR3 coding DNA: TGTGCCAGCAGCTCCGGGACAGTCTCAGGGGAGCTGTTTTTT. It specifies CASSSGTVSGELFF. This chain connects TRBV6-2 or TRBV6-3 to TRBJ2-2; TRBD1 matches at 7 bases. Looked up from germline, CDR1 is MNHEY and CDR2 is SVGEGT. This CDR3 region has 14 residues. V trimming: 6 bases; J trimming: 8 bases; junction bases outside the gene matches: 9.

This clonotype was recorded a few times. V gene TRBV11-2 combines with J gene TRBJ2-7, with TRBD2 matching 11 bases. The CDR3 consists of 15 residues. Unmatched junction bases numbered 10, after V lost 4 bases and J lost 8 bases. Germline V lookup: CDR1 SGHAT, CDR2 FQNNGV. This CDR3 reads CASSSISGRAGQQYF. The CDR3 nucleotides read TGTGCCAGCAGCTCGATTAGCGGGAGGGCCGGTCAGCAGTACTTC.

The chain has TRBV6-2 or TRBV6-3 and TRBJ2-7, with a tentative D call TRBD1 (5 bases). Trimming removed 3 bases from V and 6 bases from J, with 12 bases in between. Looked up from germline, CDR1 is MNHEY and CDR2 is SVGEGT. This CDR3 spans 13 amino acids. Here the CDR3 reads CASSYPGKSEQYF. For the CDR3, the DNA is TGTGCCAGCAGTTATCCAGGGAAAAGCGAGCAGTACTTC.

This clonotype was recorded a few times. V usage is TRBV12-3 or TRBV12-4 and J usage is TRBJ1-1, with unresolved D. The CDR3 covers 14 residues. V shed 5 bases and J shed 0 bases, with 10 bases lying between them. The CDR3 protein is CASSLSVLNTEAFF. The CDR3, as DNA: TGTGCCAGCAGTCTCTCGGTCCTGAACACTGAAGCTTTCTTT.

CDR3 residues: CAISETGSGEKLFF. CDR3 nucleotide sequence: TGTGCCATCAGCGAGACAGGGAGCGGTGAAAAACTGTTTTTT. J is TRBJ1-4 and V is TRBV10-3; 7 bases line up with TRBD1. Germline loops: CDR1 ENHRY, CDR2 SYGVKD. V lost 6 bases and J lost 7; bases outside the gene matches: 8. This CDR3 is 14 amino acids long.

The gene calls are TRBV6-5 and TRBJ2-1; 7 bases map to TRBD2. V shed 1 base and J 7 bases; nucleotides not matched to a gene: 13. The CDR3 loop spans 17 amino acids. Per the germline V gene, CDR1 is MNHEY and CDR2 is SVGAGI. CDR3 residues: CASSYYAGATRMNEQFF. CDR3 nucleotide sequence: TGTGCCAGCAGTTACTACGCGGGAGCAACCCGGATGAATGAGCAGTTCTTC.

The chain couples TRBV11-2 to TRBJ2-3; TRBD1 aligns across 8 bases. The CDR3 is 15 residues long. V was clipped by 3 bases and J by 5 bases; unmatched bases: 7. CDR1 is SGHAT and CDR2 is FQNNGV in the germline V gene. The CDR3 sequence is CASSLTRGRVDTQYF. The CDR3 bases are TGTGCCAGCAGCTTGACCAGGGGGCGCGTAGATACGCAGTATTTT.

The rearrangement joins TRBV20-1 to TRBJ2-2, with TRBD2 matching 11 bases. The germline CDR1 and CDR2 sequences are DFQATT and SNEGSKA (reference sequence). V shed 0 bases, J shed 4 bases, and the junction held 10 bases outside the gene matches. This CDR3 is built from 18 residues. CDR3 loop: CSARDTRSGLAGTGELFF. In DNA form, the CDR3 reads TGCAGTGCTAGAGATACGAGGTCTGGACTAGCGGGCACCGGGGAGCTGTTTTTT.

Concerning this clonotype itself: One junction end does not reproduce the germline sequence, and a read error may be involved. V and J are TRBV9 and TRBJ2-3; 8 bases align to TRBD2. CDR1 is SGDLS, CDR2 YYNGEE, per germline. The CDR3 length is 18 residues. Written as DNA, the CDR3 is TGTGCAAGCAGCGTAGAACACTTAGCGGGGAGTCGCACAGATACGCAGTATTTT. This codes for CASSVEHLAGSRTDTQYF.

The chain has TRBV10-2 and TRBJ2-2; possible D gene TRBD2, 5 bases. Germline CDR1 and CDR2: WSHSY and SAAADI. This CDR3 is 14 amino acids long. Trimming shortened V by 6 bases and J by 7 bases, and 15 bases separated the two germline ends. This chain's CDR3 is CASRNSLVYGELFF. In DNA form, the CDR3 reads TGCGCCAGCAGGAACTCACTAGTATACGGGGAGCTGTTTTTT.

To note about this clonotype: One end of the junction is discordant with germline, which a read error may explain. The chain has TRBV14 and TRBJ2-7; 12 bases are shared with TRBD2. The germline CDR1 and CDR2 sequences are SGHDN and FVKESK. This CDR3 is 14 amino acids long. Here the CDR3 DNA reads TGTGCCAGCAGCCAAGGGCTAGCGGGAGGGCTTAAGGACTTC. Translating it yields CASSQGLAGGLKDF.

The chain employs TRBV5-1 and TRBJ2-6; D unclear. With 2 bases removed from V and 0 bases from J, the gap between germline ends came to 12 bases. CDR1 and CDR2 from the germline V gene are SGHRS and YFSETQ. The CDR3 is 17 amino acids. For the CDR3, the DNA is TGCGCCAGCAGCTTTAGTTCACAGTACTCTGGGGCCAACGTCCTGACTTTC. Translation gives CASSFSSQYSGANVLTF.

Only a few counts were recorded for this clonotype. V gene TRBV4-1 combines with J gene TRBJ1-1; tentatively, D is TRBD1 (5 bases). The CDR3 is 15 amino acids. Germline CDR1 is MGHRA and CDR2 is YSYEKL. The V end was cut by 1 base, the J end by 5 bases, with 14 bases between. Here the CDR3 DNA reads TGCGCCAGCAGCCAAGTGCCGGGGACTGGGACTGAAGCTTTCTTT. Translation: CASSQVPGTGTEAFF.

This rearrangement joins TRBV7-9 to TRBJ2-3; 7 bases line up with TRBD1. The length of the CDR3 is 16 residues. J gave up 1 base and V 1 base, and 5 bases lay outside the gene matches. The germline gives CDR1 SEHNR, CDR2 FQNEAQ (reference sequence). The CDR3 region has the DNA TGTGCCAGCAGCTTAGAGGTCACAGGGGGCACAGATACGCAGTATTTT. It yields the protein CASSLEVTGGTDTQYF.

This clonotype appeared many times. The chain employs TRBV6-5 and TRBJ2-7, with TRBD2 matching 9 bases. J lost 0 bases, V lost 2 bases, and 2 bases had no gene match. This CDR3 is built from 15 residues. In germline, CDR1 is MNHEY, CDR2 SVGAGI. In nucleotides, the CDR3 is TGTGCCAGCAGTTACGAAGCGGGGGGCTCCTACGAGCAGTACTTC. Its translation is CASSYEAGGSYEQYF.

This clonotype came up a few times. This chain links TRBV4-3 with TRBJ1-4; D possibly corresponds to TRBD1 (6 bases). Germline-derived CDR1 and CDR2 are LGHNA and YSLEER. V was clipped by 0 bases and J by 8 bases, with 13 bases between them. The CDR3 runs 15 residues. CDR3 nucleotides: TGCGCCAGCAGCCAAGATCGGGGGCCGTCGGAAAAACTGTTTTTT. It encodes CASSQDRGPSEKLFF.

The rearrangement uses TRBV6-2 or TRBV6-3 and TRBJ1-5; 8 bases fit TRBD1. This CDR3 spans 19 amino acids. Germline assignment: CDR1 MNHEY and CDR2 SVGEGT. After removal of 6 bases from V and 3 bases from J, the junction contained 19 bases not matched to a gene. The CDR3 sequence: CASRTTRGRGQVANQPQHF. CDR3 DNA sequence: TGTGCCAGCAGAACTACCCGGGGCAGGGGGCAAGTAGCCAATCAGCCCCAGCATTTT.

The CDR3 nucleotides read TGTGCCAGCAGCTGGGCTGCTAACCCAACACGACGCGGCACCGGGGAGCTGTTTTTT. Residues: CASSWAANPTRRGTGELFF. This chain connects TRBV5-4 to TRBJ2-2; D unclear. Germline values: CDR1 SGHNT, CDR2 YYREEE (reference sequence). Between the trimmed V and J ends, which lost 3 bases and 4 bases, there was a span of 25 bases. CDR3 size: 19 residues.

This clonotype was observed a handful of times. The V and J genes are TRBV7-9 and TRBJ2-3, with 10 bases identical to TRBD1. The trim removed 5 bases at V and 7 bases at J, leaving 6 bases unmatched. Germline CDR1 SEHNR, CDR2 FQNEAQ (reference sequence). The CDR3 extends over 14 amino acids. The CDR3 nucleotides read TGTGCCAGCAGCATAGGACAGGGGGTAAATACGCAGTATTTT. Translated, it gives CASSIGQGVNTQYF.

For this clonotype: At one boundary the junction diverges from the germline segment, which might be a read error. V gene TRBV4-1 combines with J gene TRBJ2-1, with D maybe TRBD1 (5 bases). The CDR3 extends over 15 amino acids. The germline gives CDR1 MGHRA, CDR2 YSYEKL. CDR3 region: CASSQESAGYNEQLF. Here the CDR3 DNA reads TGCGCCAGCAGCCAAGAGAGTGCAGGGTACAATGAGCAGTTATTC.

This sequence joins TRBV6-1 and TRBJ2-5; 12 bases align to TRBD2. V was pared by 5 bases and J by 4 bases, with 5 bases of the junction left unmatched. CDR3 length: 15 residues. Germline CDR1 MNHNS, CDR2 SASEGT. CDR3 region: CASSPLAGGSETQYF. The CDR3, as DNA: TGTGCCAGCAGTCCTCTAGCGGGAGGGTCAGAGACCCAGTACTTC.

The chain has TRBV7-9 and TRBJ2-1; possibly TRBD2 for D (6 bases). CDR3 length: 14 residues. With 1 base removed from V and 6 bases from J, the gap between germline ends came to 10 bases. Germline values: CDR1 SEHNR, CDR2 FQNEAQ (reference sequence). The DNA for the CDR3 is TGTGCCAGCAGCTTAGTGGGACTCACCAATGAGCAGTTCTTC. As protein: CASSLVGLTNEQFF.

The chain combines TRBV21-1 with TRBJ2-5; no check of the table's D call, TRBD2, against the DNA was made. TRBV21-1 is classified as a pseudogene. The CDR3 is 13 residues long. In nucleotides, the CDR3 is TGTGCCAGCAGCAAACGTAGTCGGGAGACCCAGTACTTC. It is translated as CASSKRSRETQYF.

This clonotype is a singleton in its sample. The chain links TRBV12-3 or TRBV12-4 to TRBJ2-7; D is unresolved. Trimming took off 7 bases at V and 6 bases at J, with 13 bases between the two ends. The CDR3 sequence is 12 residues long. The CDR3 region has the DNA TGTGCCAGCACTTCCGGACCTATCGAGCAGTACTTC. Translated, it gives CASTSGPIEQYF.

This clonotype has only a few counts. The CDR3 loop reads CASSYEGQGWNEQFF. The CDR3 nucleotides are TGTGCCAGCAGTTACGAGGGACAGGGATGGAATGAGCAGTTCTTC. This chain uses TRBV6-2 or TRBV6-3 with TRBJ2-1; TRBD1 aligns across 9 bases. This CDR3 region has 15 residues. CDR1 and CDR2 (germline): MNHEY, SVGEGT. V shed 2 bases, J shed 7 bases, and the junction held 6 bases outside the gene matches.